This T cell receptor beta chain was sequenced in a study of blood T cell repertoires in COVID-19. At the level of the study: Acute-phase and convalescent COVID-19 samples originated in the United States, Italy and Spain. From T cells, B-cell-depleted T cells, or PBMCs came the material, which was cDNA or gDNA.

This clone showed up just a few times. Authors' data handling: Quantification of nucleated cells was approximated via reference gene primer amplification. Generated by immunoSEQ multiplex PCR, the TCRdb table keeps only in-frame clones and is missing some. The D gene and trimming were derived from the DNA, and the V and J assignments and clone size from that table. The sample includes over 25,000 clones, about 88% of them seen just once. The CDR3 consists of 13 residues. Trimming shortened V by 8 bases and J by 2 bases, and 7 bases separated the two germline ends. Per the germline V gene, CDR1 is SGHAT and CDR2 is FQNNGV.

This clonotype was obtained from a man aged 65 to 85 with active COVID-19. Input material: peripheral blood. The chain carries TRBV11-2 and TRBJ1-6; no definite D call. The CDR3 coding sequence is TGTGCCAGCGGCAGGACCTATAATTCACCCCTCCACTTT. This encodes CASGRTYNSPLHF.